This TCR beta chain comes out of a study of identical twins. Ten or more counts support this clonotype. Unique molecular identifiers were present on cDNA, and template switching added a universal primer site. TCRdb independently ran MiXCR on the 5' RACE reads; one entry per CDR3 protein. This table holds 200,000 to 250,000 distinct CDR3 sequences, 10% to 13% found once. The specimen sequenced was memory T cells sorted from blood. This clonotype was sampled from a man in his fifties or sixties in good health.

The CDR3 loop is CASSRNRGRQPQHF. CDR3 DNA: TGTGCCAGCAGCCGAAACAGGGGACGGCAGCCCCAGCATTTT. The genes are TRBV6-1 and TRBJ1-5; 7 bases are shared with TRBD1. The CDR3 covers 14 residues. V lost 6 bases, J lost 7 bases, and 9 bases stayed unmatched. Germline V gene sequence: CDR1 MNHNS, CDR2 SASEGT.